The 29 T cell receptor beta chains listed next were all sequenced from one sample in a study of OX40 agonist ivuxolimab in advanced cancers. Measured with immunoSEQ multiplex PCR; TCRdb has only the in-frame clones, and not every one. The table shows approximately 120,000 clones, with under 95% occurring only once. Specimen: CD4+ or CD8+ T cells sorted from blood, collected in a trial of the OX40 agonist ivuxolimab. The receptors come from an adult with an advanced solid tumor such as melanoma, head and neck, liver or kidney cancer.

This chain links TRBV28 with TRBJ1-5, with 8 bases matching TRBD1. The germline V gene encodes CDR1 MDHEN and CDR2 SYDVKM. Trimming cost V 7 bases and J 6 bases; bases outside gene matches: 8. The CDR3 loop spans 14 amino acids. The CDR3 is CASIPPGGGQPQHF. CDR3 sequence (DNA): TGTGCCAGCATCCCCCCAGGGGGCGGTCAGCCCCAGCATTTT.

The V gene is TRBV6-1, the J gene TRBJ2-3; D unclear. Germline V lookup: CDR1 MNHNS, CDR2 SASEGT. The CDR3 extends over 13 amino acids. The V end was cut by 8 bases, the J end by 3 bases, with 12 bases between. DNA of the CDR3: TGTGCCAGCTCCCCGGTCGAAACAGATACGCAGTATTTT. Protein: CASSPVETDTQYF.

V gene TRBV29-1 combines with J gene TRBJ2-2; 13 bases map to TRBD2. This CDR3 spans 15 amino acids. V lost 4 bases, J lost 2 bases, and 1 base stayed unmatched. Germline CDR1 SQVTM, CDR2 ANQGSEA. CDR3 sequence reads: CSVGGLAGNTGELFF. For the CDR3, the DNA is TGCAGCGTTGGGGGACTAGCGGGAAACACCGGGGAGCTGTTTTTT.

This chain's CDR3 is CASGPWGGQEETQYF. In DNA form, the CDR3 reads TGTGCCAGCGGGCCTTGGGGGGGACAAGAAGAGACCCAGTACTTC. The rearrangement joins TRBV7-2 to TRBJ2-5; a possible D gene is TRBD2 (7 bases). The V and J ends lost 8 bases and 3 bases respectively, with 19 bases between them. CDR1 is SGHTA and CDR2 is FQGNSA in the germline V gene. The CDR3 covers 15 residues.

The chain combines TRBV10-1 with TRBJ1-5, with 8 bases identical to TRBD1. The length of the CDR3 is 20 residues. The junction had 23 bases not matched to a gene; V was cut back by 8 bases and J by 2 bases. The germline gives CDR1 WNHNN, CDR2 SYGVQD (reference sequence). This chain's CDR3 is CASCTSTGQGRRFGNQPQHF. CDR3 DNA: TGCGCCAGCTGTACTAGTACCGGACAGGGCAGGCGTTTTGGCAATCAGCCCCAGCATTTT.

The V and J genes are TRBV28 and TRBJ2-7; 9 nucleotides line up with TRBD2. With 5 bases clipped from V and 2 bases from J, the junction kept 7 bases outside the gene matches. Looked up from germline, CDR1 is MDHEN and CDR2 is SYDVKM. The CDR3 consists of 15 residues. CDR3 nucleotide sequence: TGTGCCAGCAGTGCGACTAGCGGAAGGGCCTACGAGCAGTACTTC. Its translation is CASSATSGRAYEQYF. Full variable domain (remainder filled in from reference TRBV28 and TRBJ2-7): DVKVTQSSRYLVKRTGEKVFLECVQDMDHENMFWYRQDPGLGLRLIYFSYDVKMKEKGDIPEGYSVSREKKERFSLILESASTNQTSMYLCASSATSGRAYEQYFGPGTRLTVT.

This clone has only one observation. The chain carries TRBV7-2 and TRBJ1-3; 7 bases align to TRBD1. J lost 2 bases, V lost 3 bases, and 4 bases had no gene match. In germline, CDR1 is SGHTA, CDR2 FQGNSA. The CDR3 has 15 amino acids. CDR3 loop: CASSFGTVAGNTIYF. CDR3 nucleotide sequence: TGTGCCAGCAGCTTCGGGACAGTCGCTGGAAACACCATATATTTT.

This clone was detected once. The V gene is TRBV19, the J gene TRBJ2-7; 9 positions match TRBD1. This CDR3 is built from 15 residues. Germline trimming cut 4 bases from V and 5 bases from J; bases unmatched to any gene: 9. In germline, CDR1 is LNHDA, CDR2 SQIVND (reference sequence). CDR3 in amino acids: CASSSPGTGPDEQYF. CDR3 sequence (DNA): TGTGCCAGTAGTAGCCCCGGGACAGGGCCCGACGAGCAGTACTTC.

Points on this clone: Other DNA sequences in this sample translate to the same CDR3. The chain links TRBV4-1 to TRBJ1-3; no firm D call. V was trimmed by 0 bases and J by 0 bases, leaving 6 bases between them. This CDR3 region has 15 residues. Germline CDR1 is MGHRA and CDR2 is YSYEKL. The CDR3 DNA is TGCGCCAGCAGCCAAGATCCCGGCTCTGGAAACACCATATATTTT. It encodes CASSQDPGSGNTIYF.

The gene calls are TRBV4-1 and TRBJ2-6; 8 positions agree with TRBD1. The length of the CDR3 is 18 residues. From germline, CDR1 is MGHRA and CDR2 YSYEKL. V was pared by 4 bases and J by 0 bases, with 8 bases of the junction left unmatched. Here the CDR3 reads CASSPTGDPNSGANVLTF. In nucleotides, the CDR3 is TGCGCCAGCAGCCCGACAGGGGACCCAAACTCTGGGGCCAACGTCCTGACTTTC.

The rearrangement links TRBV19 to TRBJ2-5; D unresolved. Trimming shortened V by 3 bases and J by 11 bases, and 19 bases separated the two germline ends. This CDR3 has 14 residues. Germline values: CDR1 LNHDA, CDR2 SQIVND (reference sequence). The CDR3 loop is CASSINYSSGDQYF. In nucleotides, the CDR3 is TGTGCCAGTAGTATCAACTACTCCTCGGGTGATCAGTACTTC. Based on the CDR3 plus reference TRBV19 and TRBJ2-5, the full variable domain is DGGITQSPKYLFRKEGQNVTLSCEQNLNHDAMYWYRQDPGQGLRLIYYSQIVNDFQKGDIAEGYSVSREKKESFPLTVTSAQKNPTAFYLCASSINYSSGDQYFGPGTRLLVL.

This sequence joins TRBV19 and TRBJ2-6, with D uncertain. V was clipped by 5 bases and J by 0 bases, with 8 bases between them. The CDR3 sequence is 15 residues long. Germline assignment: CDR1 LNHDA and CDR2 SQIVND (reference sequence). The chain's CDR3 is CASSPDGSGANVLTF. The CDR3, as DNA: TGTGCCAGTAGTCCGGACGGCTCTGGGGCCAACGTCCTGACTTTC.

This CDR3 is CASRVPGYRDPTGELFF. The CDR3 DNA sequence: TGTGCCAGCAGGGTCCCCGGGTATAGGGACCCCACCGGGGAGCTGTTTTTT. The chain has TRBV11-2 and TRBJ2-2, with D perhaps assigned TRBD1 or TRBD2 (5 bases each). CDR3 size: 17 residues. The germline gives CDR1 SGHAT, CDR2 FQNNGV. V lost 6 bases and J lost 4, with 21 bases in between. Combining the CDR3 with reference TRBV11-2 and TRBJ2-2 gives the whole variable domain EAGVAQSPRYKIIEKRQSVAFWCNPISGHATLYWYQQILGQGPKLLIQFQNNGVVDDSQLPKDRFSAERLKGVDSTLKIQPAKLEDSAVYLCASRVPGYRDPTGELFFGEGSRLTVL.

The chain joins TRBV19 to TRBJ1-3; 8 nucleotides line up with TRBD1. Per germline, CDR1 LNHDA and CDR2 SQIVND (reference sequence). V dropped 4 bases and J dropped 0; count of bases not matched to a gene: 5. This CDR3 comprises 16 residues. The CDR3 protein is CASSTGTGDSGNTIYF. CDR3 nucleotide sequence: TGTGCCAGTAGTACCGGGACAGGCGACTCTGGAAACACCATATATTTT.

This chain links TRBV19 with TRBJ1-3; 10 nucleotides align to TRBD1. Germline CDR1 and CDR2: LNHDA and SQIVND (reference sequence). The junction had 7 bases not matched to a gene; V was cut back by 0 bases and J by 2 bases. This CDR3 contains 18 residues. CDR3 sequence (DNA): TGTGCCAGTAGTATAGATCGGACAGGGGGAACCGCTGGAAACACCATATATTTT. This sequence encodes CASSIDRTGGTAGNTIYF. The complete variable domain, with remaining parts taken from reference TRBV19 and TRBJ1-3, reads DGGITQSPKYLFRKEGQNVTLSCEQNLNHDAMYWYRQDPGQGLRLIYYSQIVNDFQKGDIAEGYSVSREKKESFPLTVTSAQKNPTAFYLCASSIDRTGGTAGNTIYFGEGSWLTVV.

The V call is TRBV9, the J call TRBJ2-7; 9 nucleotides agree with TRBD2. J was trimmed by 3 bases and V by 0 bases; bases with no gene match: 1. Germline V gene lookup returns CDR1 SGDLS and CDR2 YYNGEE. The CDR3 contains 14 residues. CDR3 sequence reads: CASSVGTSDYEQYF. The DNA for the CDR3 is TGTGCCAGCAGCGTAGGGACTAGCGACTACGAGCAGTACTTC.

This clone was picked up one time. The chain is built from TRBV7-2 and TRBJ1-5, with unresolved D. The germline V and J ends were trimmed by 1 base and 1 base, with 8 bases remaining between them. This CDR3 region has 15 residues. The V gene's germline CDR1 is SGHTA and CDR2 FQGNSA. The CDR3, as DNA: TGTGCCAGCAGCTTAGTGAGGGTCAGCAATCAGCCCCAGCATTTT. This codes for CASSLVRVSNQPQHF. Filled out from reference TRBV7-2 and TRBJ1-5, the complete variable domain reads GAGVSQSPSNKVTEKGKDVELRCDPISGHTALYWYRQSLGQGLEFLIYFQGNSAPDKSGLPSDRFSAERTGGSVSTLTIQRTQQEDSAVYLCASSLVRVSNQPQHFGDGTRLSIL.

The chain carries TRBV19 and TRBJ2-1; 16 bases agree with TRBD2. Germline CDR1 reads LNHDA; CDR2 reads SQIVND (reference sequence). CDR3 size: 20 residues. Losses at the gene ends were 8 bases for V and 3 bases for J; bases not matched to a gene: 16. In DNA form, the CDR3 reads TGTGCCAGTGCGACTACGGGACTAGCGGGAGGGGGATGGGGCTACAATGAGCAGTTCTTC. Translated: CASATTGLAGGGWGYNEQFF.

This chain connects TRBV5-4 to TRBJ1-2; TRBD1 matches at 8 bases. The CDR3 is 15 residues long. The V and J ends lost 4 bases and 7 bases, in that order; junction bases with no gene match: 12. Per germline, CDR1 SGHNT and CDR2 YYREEE (reference sequence). CDR3 sequence: CASSAPDRGPSGYTF. The CDR3 DNA reads as TGTGCCAGCAGCGCACCAGACAGGGGACCCTCTGGCTACACCTTC.

The CDR3 DNA is TGTGCCAGCAGCGTAGTGTCAACTAGCGGGAGGGCCGTAAGAAATGAGCAGTTCTTC. Its translation: CASSVVSTSGRAVRNEQFF. This chain links TRBV9 with TRBJ2-1; 13 bases align to TRBD2. CDR1 SGDLS and CDR2 YYNGEE come from the germline V gene. The CDR3 contains 19 residues. Unmatched junction bases numbered 13, after V lost 0 bases and J lost 7 bases. The full variable domain, with the rest looked up from reference TRBV9 and TRBJ2-1, is DSGVTQTPKHLITATGQRVTLRCSPRSGDLSVYWYQQSLDQGLQFLIQYYNGEERAKGNILERFSAQQFPDLHSELNLSSLELGDSALYFCASSVVSTSGRAVRNEQFFGPGTRLTVL.

The chain links TRBV5-4 to TRBJ2-3; D uncertain. CDR1 and CDR2 (germline): SGHNT, YYREEE (reference sequence). Trimming took off 1 base at V and 5 bases at J, with 11 bases between the two ends. The CDR3 length is 14 residues. In DNA form, the CDR3 reads TGTGCCAGCAGCTTGTCGTCGTCGGAAGATACGCAGTATTTT. It codes for CASSLSSSEDTQYF.

V gene TRBV6-5 combines with J gene TRBJ2-2; TRBD1 agrees at 7 bases. Germline CDR1 reads MNHEY; CDR2 reads SVGAGI. V shed 5 bases and J 6 bases; nucleotides not matched to a gene: 3. This CDR3 comprises 13 residues. Here the CDR3 DNA reads TGTGCCAGCAGTCAACAGGGGTCCGGGGAGCTGTTTTTT. Protein sequence: CASSQQGSGELFF.

The J gene is TRBJ1-3, the V gene TRBV19; D not resolved. This CDR3 contains 12 residues. Trimming stripped 5 bases from V and 5 bases from J, with 7 bases between. Germline lookup yields CDR1 LNHDA and CDR2 SQIVND (reference sequence). The CDR3 nucleotides read TGTGCCAGTAGTCCCCCACGAAACACCATATATTTT. Protein: CASSPPRNTIYF.

The chain recombines TRBV27 with TRBJ2-7; 7 bases are a match to TRBD2. The CDR3 is 16 residues long. Germline values: CDR1 MNHEY, CDR2 SMNVEV (reference sequence). Trimming cost V 1 base and J 1 base; bases outside gene matches: 7. The CDR3 DNA follows: TGTGCCAGCAGTTTATTGTCGGCAGCGGGGTCCTACGAGCAGTACTTC. Its translation: CASSLLSAAGSYEQYF.

The J gene is TRBJ2-3, the V gene TRBV27, with D hard to call. Germline V gene data show CDR1 as MNHEY and CDR2 as SMNVEV (reference sequence). The V end was cut by 6 bases, the J end by 6 bases, with 13 bases between. The CDR3 runs 13 residues. The CDR3 region has the DNA TGTGCCAGCAGCCGGATCGAGGTGGATACGCAGTATTTT. Protein sequence: CASSRIEVDTQYF.

The chain recombines TRBV18 with TRBJ1-2; 7 bases are shared with TRBD1. V shed 6 bases, J shed 3 bases, and the junction held 10 bases outside the gene matches. The CDR3 is 15 residues long. From germline, CDR1 is KGHSH and CDR2 LQKENI. CDR3 in DNA: TGTGCCAGCTCGTACCTCGACAGGGTAGACTATGGCTACACCTTC. Residues: CASSYLDRVDYGYTF.

The gene calls are TRBV15 and TRBJ1-2; 9 bases are shared with TRBD1. Trimming at V came to 2 bases and at J to 2 bases, leaving 3 bases not matched to a gene. The CDR3 length is 15 residues. Germline V lookup: CDR1 LNHNV, CDR2 YYDKDF (reference sequence). The CDR3 spells CATSRLGQGNYGYTF. As DNA, the CDR3 is TGTGCCACCAGCAGATTGGGACAGGGAAACTATGGCTACACCTTC. Full variable domain (rest looked up from reference TRBV15 and TRBJ1-2): DAMVIQNPRYQVTQFGKPVTLSCSQTLNHNVMYWYQQKSSQAPKLLFHYYDKDFNNEADTPDNFQSRRPNTSFCFLDIRSPGLGDTAMYLCATSRLGQGNYGYTFGSGTRLTVV.

The J gene is TRBJ1-3, the V gene TRBV25-1; 7 positions match TRBD1. The V gene end was trimmed by 9 bases and the J gene end by 3 bases; junction bases not matched to a gene: 2. The CDR3 runs to 12 residues. Germline CDR1 reads MGHDK; CDR2 reads SYGVNS. As DNA, the CDR3 is TGTGCCAGTCGGACAGGTGGAAACACCATATATTTT. This sequence encodes CASRTGGNTIYF.

V gene TRBV7-3 combines with J gene TRBJ2-7, with 7 bases matching TRBD2. CDR3 length equals 14 residues. V lost 2 bases, J lost 7 bases, and 8 bases stayed unmatched. Per the germline V gene, CDR1 is SGHTA and CDR2 is FQGTGA. This chain's CDR3 is CASSLGGGPSEQYF. The CDR3 DNA is TGTGCCAGCAGCTTAGGGGGAGGGCCCTCGGAGCAGTACTTC.